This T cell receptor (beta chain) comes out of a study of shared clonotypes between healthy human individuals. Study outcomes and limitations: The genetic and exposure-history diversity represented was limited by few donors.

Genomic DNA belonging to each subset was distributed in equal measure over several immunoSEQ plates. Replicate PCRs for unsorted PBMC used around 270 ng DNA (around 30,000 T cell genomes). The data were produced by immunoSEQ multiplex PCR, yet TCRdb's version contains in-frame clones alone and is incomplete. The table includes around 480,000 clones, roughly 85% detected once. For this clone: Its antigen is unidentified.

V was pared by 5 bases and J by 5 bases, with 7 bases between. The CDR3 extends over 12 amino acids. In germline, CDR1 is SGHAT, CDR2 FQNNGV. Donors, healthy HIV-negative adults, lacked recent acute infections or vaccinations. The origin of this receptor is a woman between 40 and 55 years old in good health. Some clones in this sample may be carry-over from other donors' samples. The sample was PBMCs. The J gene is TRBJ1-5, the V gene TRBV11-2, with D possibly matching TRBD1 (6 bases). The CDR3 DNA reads TGTGCCAGCAGCAACAGGGATCAGCCCCAGCATTTT. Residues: CASSNRDQPQHF.